Listed here are 9 T cell receptor beta chains from one sample, sequenced in a study of blood T cell repertoires in COVID-19 (TCRdb year 2020). Libraries were made using the immunoSEQ multiplex PCR assay. TCRdb stores this immuneACCESS table with in-frame sequences only. Part of the clones is absent; in the studies checked, under half of the shortfall reflects unresolved V genes, and no reason is known for the rest. Within this sample are roughly 68,000 clones, with about 85% of them counted one time only. The ten largest make up 3.4% of the sample. Sequenced: peripheral blood. The receptors were sampled from a woman between 45 and 65 years old with COVID-19, enrolled during active disease.

CDR3 bases: TGTGCCAGCAAGCGGGGGGTCTCCTACGAGCAGTACTTC. Translation gives CASKRGVSYEQYF. The chain combines TRBV28 with TRBJ2-7, with 9 bases fitting TRBD2. The germline V gene has CDR1 MDHEN and CDR2 SYDVKM. The CDR3 runs 13 residues. J was trimmed by 0 bases and V by 7 bases; bases with no gene match: 1.

The chain carries TRBV9 and TRBJ2-1; D is possibly TRBD1 (5 bases). Deletions cut 4 bases from V and 5 bases from J, with 19 bases between. This CDR3 has 16 residues. Germline CDR1 and CDR2: SGDLS and YYNGEE. CDR3 nucleotides: TGTGCCAGCAGCTCAAGACTCCTAGGGGTACACAATGAGCAGTTCTTC. This sequence encodes CASSSRLLGVHNEQFF.

The V call is TRBV6-5, the J call TRBJ2-4; 7 bases align to TRBD1. The V segment lost 6 bases and the J segment 3 bases; nucleotides outside the gene matches: 2. The germline V gene encodes CDR1 MNHEY and CDR2 SVGAGI. This CDR3 has 13 amino acids. In DNA, the CDR3 is TGTGCCAGCAGGGGGGACAGCAAAAACATTCAGTACTTC. As protein: CASRGDSKNIQYF.

This chain joins TRBV19 and TRBJ1-6, with 8 bases matching TRBD1. This CDR3 contains 13 residues. V gave up 7 bases and J gave up 11 bases; unmatched junction bases: 7. Germline-derived CDR1 and CDR2 are LNHDA and SQIVND (reference sequence). The CDR3 DNA follows: TGTGCCAGTAATCAGGACAGGGTGGCACCCCTCCACTTT. It is translated as CASNQDRVAPLHF.

The V call is TRBV3-1 (or the pseudogene TRBV3-2), the J call TRBJ1-4, with 7 bases aligning to TRBD1. J gave up 2 bases and V 0 bases, and 6 bases lay outside the gene matches. CDR1 is LGHDT, CDR2 YNNKEL, per germline (reference sequence). The CDR3 runs 17 residues. CDR3 region: CASSQDWATGTNEKLFF. The CDR3 nucleotides are TGTGCCAGCAGCCAAGATTGGGCGACAGGGACTAATGAAAAACTGTTTTTT.

The chain links TRBV6-1 to TRBJ2-2, with 12 bases identical to TRBD2. Germline values: CDR1 MNHNS, CDR2 SASEGT. Germline trimming cut 0 bases from V and 6 bases from J; bases unmatched to any gene: 14. This CDR3 comprises 20 residues. CDR3: CASSEAQQGASGRAPGELFF. CDR3 DNA sequence: TGTGCCAGCAGTGAAGCGCAACAGGGGGCTAGCGGGAGGGCCCCCGGGGAGCTGTTTTTT.

In this sample, this clone turned up a few times. This chain links TRBV11-2 with TRBJ2-2; D possibly corresponds to TRBD2 (5 bases). V shed 10 bases and J shed 2 bases, with 17 bases lying between them. This CDR3 is built from 15 residues. Germline V gene data show CDR1 as SGHAT and CDR2 as FQNNGV. For the CDR3, the DNA is TGTGCCACCCCCCGGGCGGGTACTAACACCGGGGAGCTGTTTTTT. Protein sequence: CATPRAGTNTGELFF.

This chain links TRBV28 with TRBJ2-1; 7 bases match TRBD1. The CDR3 runs to 12 residues. Germline CDR1 reads MDHEN; CDR2 reads SYDVKM. The trim removed 5 bases at V and 8 bases at J, leaving 3 bases unmatched. The DNA of the CDR3 is TGTGCCAGCAGTCCAGGGGGTCATGAGCAGTTCTTC. It encodes CASSPGGHEQFF.

To note about this clone: Other DNA variants within this sample encode the same CDR3. The chain couples TRBV19 to TRBJ2-2; the match to TRBD1 covers 7 bases. J was trimmed by 0 bases and V by 1 base; bases with no gene match: 2. This CDR3 region has 16 residues. Germline assignment: CDR1 LNHDA and CDR2 SQIVND (reference sequence). The CDR3 protein is CASSIAGTANTGELFF. The CDR3 coding sequence is TGTGCCAGTAGTATAGCGGGGACAGCGAACACCGGGGAGCTGTTTTTT.